The present TCR beta chain was sequenced within a study of Tregs in tolerant kidney transplant recipients. V shed 0 bases and J shed 7 bases, with 14 bases lying between them. CDR3 length equals 14 residues. Germline-derived CDR1 and CDR2 are SGHRS and YFSETQ. TCRdb's table, derived via immunoSEQ multiplex PCR, lists solely in-frame clones and lacks some. Here the sample spans some 90,000 clones, around nine tenths being singletons. The clonotype comes from a human donor in good health. J is TRBJ2-7 and V is TRBV5-1, with D perhaps assigned TRBD1 or TRBD2 (5 bases each). The sequenced sample consisted of CD8+ T cells from blood. CDR3 nucleotides: TGCGCCAGCAGCTTGGCCAAGACGGGACGGGAGCAGTACTTC. Amino acid sequence: CASSLAKTGREQYF.